The entry that follows covers one TCR beta chain sequence. The ends were cut back, 3 bases at V and 2 bases at J, with 11 bases in the middle. Germline CDR1 MDHEN, CDR2 SYDVKM. This CDR3 spans 15 amino acids. The data belong to a study of OX40 agonist ivuxolimab in advanced cancers. On the study more broadly: Males comprised over 80% of the group, whose mean age was about 60 years (range about 23 to 80). Partial responses were recorded for three patients, including one with hepatocellular carcinoma and two with cutaneous melanoma.

Sequenced by immunoSEQ multiplex PCR; TCRdb stores in-frame clones only, minus some. Altogether 53,000 or so clones are present, approximately 80% being singletons, with the ten largest covering 2% to 2.5%. The receptor's source is an adult with an advanced solid tumor such as melanoma, head and neck, liver or kidney cancer. The rearrangement joins TRBV28 to TRBJ2-1; no firm D call. The sequencing here drew on CD4+ or CD8+ T cells sorted from blood, taken in a trial of the OX40 agonist ivuxolimab. As DNA, the CDR3 is TGTGCCAGCAGTTTTTGGCGGCTCACCTACAATGAGCAGTTCTTC. Protein product: CASSFWRLTYNEQFF.